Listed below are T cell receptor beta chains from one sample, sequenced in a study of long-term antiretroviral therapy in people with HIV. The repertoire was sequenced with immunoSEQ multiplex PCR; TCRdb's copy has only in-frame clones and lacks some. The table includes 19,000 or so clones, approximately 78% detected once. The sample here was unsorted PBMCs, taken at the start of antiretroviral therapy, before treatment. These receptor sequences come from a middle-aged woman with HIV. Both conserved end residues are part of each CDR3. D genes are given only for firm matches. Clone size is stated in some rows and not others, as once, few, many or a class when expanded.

CDR3: CASSFRDRGTEAFF
DNA: TGTGCCAGCAGCTTCCGGGACAGAGGCACTGAAGCTTTCTTT
V: TRBV7-9
J: TRBJ1-1
D: TRBD1
size: .

CDR3: CASSSHYEQYF
DNA: TGTGCCAGCAGCTCCCACTACGAGCAGTACTTC
V: TRBV7-9
J: TRBJ2-7
D: .
size: .

CDR3: CASSLGTADTGELFF
DNA: TGCGCCAGCAGCTTGGGGACAGCGGACACCGGGGAGCTGTTTTTT
V: TRBV5-1
J: TRBJ2-2
D: .
size: .

CDR3: CAVLEDTDQNYNEQFF
DNA: TGTGCCGTCTTAGAGGACACCGACCAAAATTACAATGAGCAGTTCTTC
V: TRBV28
J: TRBJ2-1
D: .
size: few

CDR3: CASSPGDYGYTF
DNA: TGTGCCAGCAGTCCGGGTGACTATGGCTACACCTTC
V: TRBV7-9
J: TRBJ1-2
D: .
size: few

CDR3: CAVGTSGVAYNEQFF
DNA: TGTGCCGTTGGGACTAGCGGGGTAGCTTACAATGAGCAGTTCTTC
V: TRBV10-3
J: TRBJ2-1
D: TRBD2
size: .

CDR3: CASSYDGNSPLHF
DNA: TGTGCCAGCAGTTATGACGGAAATTCACCCCTCCACTTT
V: TRBV6-5
J: TRBJ1-6
D: .
size: .

CDR3: CASSSGAGDHSYEQYF
DNA: TGTGCCAGCAGTTCCGGCGCGGGGGACCACTCCTACGAGCAGTACTTC
V: TRBV7-9
J: TRBJ2-7
D: TRBD2
size: .

CDR3: CASRALGQETQYF
DNA: TGTGCCAGCAGGGCTTTGGGGCAAGAGACCCAGTACTTC
V: TRBV6-6
J: TRBJ2-5
D: .
size: .

CDR3: CASSIAGDQETQYF
DNA: TGTGCCAGCAGCATTGCGGGGGACCAAGAGACCCAGTACTTC
V: TRBV28
J: TRBJ2-5
D: TRBD2
size: .

CDR3: CASSLQGSKDGYTF
DNA: TGTGCCAGCAGCCTACAGGGGTCGAAGGATGGCTACACCTTC
V: TRBV7-9
J: TRBJ1-2
D: TRBD1
size: .

CDR3: CASSLDGYNSPLHF
DNA: TGTGCCAGCAGTTTAGACGGCTATAATTCACCCCTCCACTTT
V: TRBV28
J: TRBJ1-6
D: .
size: few

CDR3: CASSFSGTGNQPQHF
DNA: TGTGCCAGCAGTTTTTCCGGGACGGGCAATCAGCCCCAGCATTTT
V: TRBV27
J: TRBJ1-5
D: .
size: .

CDR3: CASSRFIPRRGNTIYF
DNA: TGTGCCAGCAGCCGGTTTATCCCCCGGCGCGGAAACACCATATATTTT
V: TRBV5-6
J: TRBJ1-3
D: .
size: .

CDR3: CASRGSPRGGSNYGYTF
DNA: TGTGCCAGCAGAGGCTCCCCCCGCGGAGGGTCTAACTATGGCTACACCTTC
V: TRBV9
J: TRBJ1-2
D: .
size: .

CDR3: CASSPVRDSISSGYTF
DNA: TGTGCCAGCAGCCCAGTACGGGACTCCATTTCGTCCGGCTACACCTTC
V: TRBV6-4
J: TRBJ1-2
D: .
size: .

CDR3: CASSPYPDGAGEQYF
DNA: TGTGCCAGCAGCCCCTACCCGGACGGGGCGGGGGAGCAGTACTTC
V: TRBV5-8
J: TRBJ2-7
D: .
size: .

CDR3: CASSLSRGNTEAFF
DNA: TGTGCCAGCAGCTTATCCAGGGGGAACACTGAAGCTTTCTTT
V: TRBV7-8
J: TRBJ1-1
D: .
size: .

CDR3: CASSVGRGGAGSDTQYF
DNA: TGTGCCAGCAGCGTAGGTCGCGGGGGGGCCGGGTCAGATACGCAGTATTTT
V: TRBV9
J: TRBJ2-3
D: TRBD2
size: .

CDR3: CASSGTGTGDTEAFF
DNA: TGTGCCAGTAGTGGAACCGGGACGGGGGACACTGAAGCTTTCTTT
V: TRBV19
J: TRBJ1-1
D: .
size: .

CDR3: CASGGLAGRETQYF
DNA: TGTGCCAGCGGCGGACTAGCGGGGAGAGAGACCCAGTACTTC
V: TRBV27
J: TRBJ2-5
D: TRBD2
size: .

CDR3: CASSPPDGPIYGYTF
DNA: TGTGCCAGCTCACCACCGGACGGCCCGATCTATGGCTACACCTTC
V: TRBV18
J: TRBJ1-2
D: .
size: .

CDR3: CASSLQVSYEQYF
DNA: TGTGCCAGCAGCTTACAGGTCTCCTACGAGCAGTACTTC
V: TRBV7-9
J: TRBJ2-7
D: .
size: .

CDR3: CASSSGRKGEKLFF
DNA: TGTGCCAGCAGCTCAGGGAGGAAAGGTGAAAAACTGTTTTTT
V: TRBV5-4
J: TRBJ1-4
D: .
size: .

CDR3: CASSKGVAGAPGNTQYF
DNA: TGTGCCAGCAGCAAGGGGGTAGCGGGGGCCCCTGGTAATACGCAGTATTTT
V: TRBV7-8
J: TRBJ2-3
D: TRBD2
size: .

CDR3: CASSSLTGASGPEAFF
DNA: TGTGCCAGCAGCTCACTCACAGGGGCCTCTGGGCCTGAAGCTTTCTTT
V: TRBV7-9
J: TRBJ1-1
D: TRBD1
size: few

CDR3: CASSVGAGHDSYEQYF
DNA: TGTGCCAGCAGCGTAGGGGCGGGACACGACTCCTACGAGCAGTACTTC
V: TRBV9
J: TRBJ2-7
D: .
size: .

CDR3: CASSLRFTGELFF
DNA: TGTGCCAGCAGTTTAAGGTTTACCGGGGAGCTGTTTTTT
V: TRBV27
J: TRBJ2-2
D: .
size: .

CDR3: CASSLEAVAEAFF
DNA: TGTGCCAGCAGCTTAGAAGCGGTTGCGGAAGCTTTCTTT
V: TRBV7-9
J: TRBJ1-1
D: .
size: .

CDR3: CASSVEVSTNYGYTF
DNA: TGTGCCAGCAGCGTAGAAGTCTCTACTAACTATGGCTACACCTTC
V: TRBV9
J: TRBJ1-2
D: .
size: .

CDR3: CASSQGDLAGGPWNEQFF
DNA: TGCGCCAGCAGCCAAGGCGACCTAGCGGGGGGGCCTTGGAATGAGCAGTTCTTC
V: TRBV4-3
J: TRBJ2-1
D: TRBD2
size: .

CDR3: CASSILGANVLTF
DNA: TGTGCCAGTAGTATACTAGGGGCCAACGTCCTGACTTTC
V: TRBV19
J: TRBJ2-6
D: .
size: .

CDR3: CASSVSSGTQYF
DNA: TGTGCCAGCAGTGTGTCATCGGGTACGCAGTATTTT
V: TRBV2
J: TRBJ2-3
D: .
size: .

CDR3: CASSRAGTDTQYF
DNA: TGCGCCAGCAGCCGCGCCGGCACAGATACGCAGTATTTT
V: TRBV4-1
J: TRBJ2-3
D: .
size: .

CDR3: CASSLGGGTEAFF
DNA: TGCGCCAGCAGCTTGGGGGGGGGAACTGAAGCTTTCTTT
V: TRBV5-1
J: TRBJ1-1
D: .
size: .

CDR3: CATSRERQGSEKLFF
DNA: TGTGCCACCAGCAGGGAGCGACAGGGCAGTGAAAAACTGTTTTTT
V: TRBV15
J: TRBJ1-4
D: TRBD1
size: .

CDR3: CAWSRFGSSSYEQYF
DNA: TGTGCCTGGTCTCGGTTTGGGTCAAGCTCCTACGAGCAGTACTTC
V: TRBV30
J: TRBJ2-7
D: .
size: .

CDR3: CASSLAGEVGYTF
DNA: TGTGCCAGCAGTTTAGCGGGGGAAGTTGGCTACACCTTC
V: TRBV28
J: TRBJ1-2
D: .
size: .

CDR3: CASSQGNGPNYGYTF
DNA: TGCGCCAGCAGCCAAGGGAACGGTCCTAACTATGGCTACACCTTC
V: TRBV4-3
J: TRBJ1-2
D: .
size: .

CDR3: CASSVGGGGYNEQFF
DNA: TGTGCCAGCAGCGTAGGAGGCGGGGGTTACAATGAGCAGTTCTTC
V: TRBV9
J: TRBJ2-1
D: TRBD2
size: .

CDR3: CASSPPYEAGTQYF
DNA: TGTGCCAGCTCACCCCCCTATGAGGCTGGGACCCAGTACTTC
V: TRBV18
J: TRBJ2-5
D: .
size: .

CDR3: CASSSPPGLVSDTQYF
DNA: TGTGCCAGCAGCTCGCCTCCGGGACTAGTATCAGATACGCAGTATTTT
V: TRBV5-6
J: TRBJ2-3
D: TRBD2
size: medium-sized

CDR3: CASSLSGQGGTEAFF
DNA: TGTGCCAGCAGCTTATCGGGACAGGGAGGTACTGAAGCTTTCTTT
V: TRBV7-9
J: TRBJ1-1
D: TRBD1
size: few

CDR3: CASSLREYPAGYTF
DNA: TGTGCCAGCAGCTTAAGGGAGTACCCAGCGGGCTACACCTTC
V: TRBV11-2
J: TRBJ1-2
D: .
size: few

CDR3: CASSLVDTLNTEAFF
DNA: TGTGCCAGCAGCTTAGTAGACACACTGAACACTGAAGCTTTCTTT
V: TRBV7-6
J: TRBJ1-1
D: .
size: .

CDR3: CASSQERGSYEQYF
DNA: TGCGCCAGCAGCCAAGAAAGGGGGTCCTACGAGCAGTACTTC
V: TRBV4-1
J: TRBJ2-7
D: .
size: .

CDR3: CASSLMKGGDTDTQYF
DNA: TGTGCCAGCTCACTCATGAAGGGCGGGGACACAGATACGCAGTATTTT
V: TRBV18
J: TRBJ2-3
D: .
size: .